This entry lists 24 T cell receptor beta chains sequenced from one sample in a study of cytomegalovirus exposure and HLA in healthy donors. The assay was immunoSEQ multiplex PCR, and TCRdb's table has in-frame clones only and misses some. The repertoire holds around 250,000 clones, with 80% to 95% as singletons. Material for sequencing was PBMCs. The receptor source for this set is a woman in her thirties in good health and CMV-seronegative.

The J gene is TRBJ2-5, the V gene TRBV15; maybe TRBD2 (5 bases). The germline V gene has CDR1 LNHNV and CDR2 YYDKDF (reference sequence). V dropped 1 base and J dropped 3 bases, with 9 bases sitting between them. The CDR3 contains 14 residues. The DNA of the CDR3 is TGTGCCACCAGCAGAGCGAGGGCAAAAGAGACCCAGTACTTC. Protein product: CATSRARAKETQYF.

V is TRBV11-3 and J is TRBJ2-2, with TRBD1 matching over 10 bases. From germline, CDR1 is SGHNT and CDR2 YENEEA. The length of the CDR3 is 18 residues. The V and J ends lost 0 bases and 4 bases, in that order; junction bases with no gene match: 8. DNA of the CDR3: TGTGCCAGCAGCTTAGATGGCCGGGACAGGGGAGGCACCGGGGAGCTGTTTTTT. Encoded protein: CASSLDGRDRGGTGELFF.

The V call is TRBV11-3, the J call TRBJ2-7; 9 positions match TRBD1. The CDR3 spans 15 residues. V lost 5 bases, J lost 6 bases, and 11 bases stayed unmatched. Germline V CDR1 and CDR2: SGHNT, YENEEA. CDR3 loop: CASSTPRDREGEQYF. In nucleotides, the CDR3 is TGTGCCAGCAGCACCCCCCGGGACAGGGAGGGCGAGCAGTACTTC.

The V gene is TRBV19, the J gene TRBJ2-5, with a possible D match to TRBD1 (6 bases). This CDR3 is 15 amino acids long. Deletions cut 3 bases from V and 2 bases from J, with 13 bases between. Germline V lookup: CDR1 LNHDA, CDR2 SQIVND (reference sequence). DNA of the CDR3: TGTGCCAGTAGTATGGCTAGGGGGAGTCAAGAGACCCAGTACTTC. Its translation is CASSMARGSQETQYF.

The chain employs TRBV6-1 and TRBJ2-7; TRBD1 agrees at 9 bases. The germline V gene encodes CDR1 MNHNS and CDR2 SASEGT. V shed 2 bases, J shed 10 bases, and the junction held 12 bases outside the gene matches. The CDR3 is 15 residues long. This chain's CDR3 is CASSEPPGTGTYQYF. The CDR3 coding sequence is TGTGCCAGCAGTGAACCCCCCGGGACAGGGACCTATCAGTACTTC.

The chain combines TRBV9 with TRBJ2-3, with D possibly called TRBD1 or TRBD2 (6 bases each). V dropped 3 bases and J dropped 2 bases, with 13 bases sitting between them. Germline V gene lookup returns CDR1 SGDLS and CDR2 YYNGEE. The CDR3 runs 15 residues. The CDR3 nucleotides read TGTGCCAGCAGCGGAGGGGGGTCGTCCACAGATACGCAGTATTTT. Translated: CASSGGGSSTDTQYF. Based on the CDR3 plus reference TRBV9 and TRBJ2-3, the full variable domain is DSGVTQTPKHLITATGQRVTLRCSPRSGDLSVYWYQQSLDQGLQFLIQYYNGEERAKGNILERFSAQQFPDLHSELNLSSLELGDSALYFCASSGGGSSTDTQYFGPGTRLTVL.

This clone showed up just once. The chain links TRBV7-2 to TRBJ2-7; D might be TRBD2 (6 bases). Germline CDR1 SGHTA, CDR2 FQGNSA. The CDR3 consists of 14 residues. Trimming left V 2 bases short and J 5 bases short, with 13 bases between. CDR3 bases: TGTGCCAGCAGCTTACGGCCAGGGAGGAACGAGCAGTACTTC. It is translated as CASSLRPGRNEQYF. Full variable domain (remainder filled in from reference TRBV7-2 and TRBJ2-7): GAGVSQSPSNKVTEKGKDVELRCDPISGHTALYWYRQSLGQGLEFLIYFQGNSAPDKSGLPSDRFSAERTGGSVSTLTIQRTQQEDSAVYLCASSLRPGRNEQYFGPGTRLTVT.

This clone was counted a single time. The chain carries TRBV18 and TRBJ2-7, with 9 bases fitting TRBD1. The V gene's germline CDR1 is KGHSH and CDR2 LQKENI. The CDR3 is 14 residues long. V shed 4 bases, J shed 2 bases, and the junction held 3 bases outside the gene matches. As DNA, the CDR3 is TGTGCCAGCTCACAACAGGGGGCCCCCTACGAGCAGTACTTC. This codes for CASSQQGAPYEQYF.

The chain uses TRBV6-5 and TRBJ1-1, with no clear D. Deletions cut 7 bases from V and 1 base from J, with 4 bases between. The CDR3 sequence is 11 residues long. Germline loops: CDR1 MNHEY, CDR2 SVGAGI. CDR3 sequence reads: CASMRNTEAFF. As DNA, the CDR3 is TGTGCCAGCATGAGGAACACTGAAGCTTTCTTT.

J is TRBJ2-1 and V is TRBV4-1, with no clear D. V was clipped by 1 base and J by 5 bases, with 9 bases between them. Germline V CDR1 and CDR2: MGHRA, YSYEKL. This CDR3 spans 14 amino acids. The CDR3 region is CASSQGMNNNEQFF. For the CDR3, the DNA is TGCGCCAGCAGCCAAGGAATGAATAACAATGAGCAGTTCTTC.

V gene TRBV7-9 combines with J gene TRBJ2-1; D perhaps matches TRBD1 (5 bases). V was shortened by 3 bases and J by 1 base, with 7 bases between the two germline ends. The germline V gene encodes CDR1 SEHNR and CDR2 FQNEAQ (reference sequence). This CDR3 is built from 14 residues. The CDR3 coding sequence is TGTGCCAGCAGCTTTGCAGGGTCCTACAATGAGCAGTTCTTC. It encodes CASSFAGSYNEQFF.

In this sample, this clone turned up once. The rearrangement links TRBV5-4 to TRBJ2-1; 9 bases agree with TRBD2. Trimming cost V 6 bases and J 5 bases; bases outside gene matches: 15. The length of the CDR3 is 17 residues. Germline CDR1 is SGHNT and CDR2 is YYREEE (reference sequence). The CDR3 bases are TGTGCCAGCACCTTCGGGGATATAGCGGGAGTCCACAATGAGCAGTTCTTC. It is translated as CASTFGDIAGVHNEQFF.

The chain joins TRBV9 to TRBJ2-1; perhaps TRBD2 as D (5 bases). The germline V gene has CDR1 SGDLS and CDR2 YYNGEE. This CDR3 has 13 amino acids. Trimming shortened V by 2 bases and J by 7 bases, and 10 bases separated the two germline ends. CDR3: CASSVGPGNEQFF. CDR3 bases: TGTGCCAGCAGCGTCGGACCGGGGAATGAGCAGTTCTTC.

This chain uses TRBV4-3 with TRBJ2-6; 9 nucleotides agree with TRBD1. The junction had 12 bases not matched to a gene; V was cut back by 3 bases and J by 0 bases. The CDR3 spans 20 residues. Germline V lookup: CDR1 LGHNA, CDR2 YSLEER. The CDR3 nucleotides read TGCGCCAGCAGCCACCTTCCCCCGGGACAGGGAACCTCTGGGGCCAACGTCCTGACTTTC. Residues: CASSHLPPGQGTSGANVLTF.

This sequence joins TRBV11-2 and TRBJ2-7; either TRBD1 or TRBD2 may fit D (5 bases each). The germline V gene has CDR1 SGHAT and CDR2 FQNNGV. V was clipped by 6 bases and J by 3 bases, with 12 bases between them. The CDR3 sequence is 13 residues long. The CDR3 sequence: CASRGPGSYEQYF. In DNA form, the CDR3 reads TGTGCCAGCAGGGGGCCGGGAAGCTACGAGCAGTACTTC.

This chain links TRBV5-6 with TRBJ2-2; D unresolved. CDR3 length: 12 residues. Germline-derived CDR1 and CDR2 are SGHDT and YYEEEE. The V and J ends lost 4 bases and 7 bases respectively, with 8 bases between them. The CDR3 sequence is CASSLGLGELFF. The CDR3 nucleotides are TGTGCCAGCAGCCTGGGCCTCGGGGAGCTGTTTTTT.

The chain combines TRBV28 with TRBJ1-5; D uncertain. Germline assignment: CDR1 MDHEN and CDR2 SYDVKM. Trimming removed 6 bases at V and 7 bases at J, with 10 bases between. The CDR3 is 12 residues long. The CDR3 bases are TGTGCCAGCAGGGACCTCTTACAGCCCCAGCATTTT. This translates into CASRDLLQPQHF.

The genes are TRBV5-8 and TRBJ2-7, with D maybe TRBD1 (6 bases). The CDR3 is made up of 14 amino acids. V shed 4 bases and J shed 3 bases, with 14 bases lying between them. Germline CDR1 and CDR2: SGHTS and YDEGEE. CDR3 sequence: CASSLGGQIYEQYF. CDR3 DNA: TGTGCCAGCAGCCTGGGTGGACAGATCTACGAGCAGTACTTC.

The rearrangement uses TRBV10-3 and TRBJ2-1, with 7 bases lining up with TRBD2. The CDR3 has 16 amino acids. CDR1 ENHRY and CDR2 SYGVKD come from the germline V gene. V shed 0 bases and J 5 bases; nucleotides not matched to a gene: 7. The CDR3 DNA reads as TGTGCCATCAGTGAGTCGGGAGGGAGCGGGAACAATGAGCAGTTCTTC. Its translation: CAISESGGSGNNEQFF.

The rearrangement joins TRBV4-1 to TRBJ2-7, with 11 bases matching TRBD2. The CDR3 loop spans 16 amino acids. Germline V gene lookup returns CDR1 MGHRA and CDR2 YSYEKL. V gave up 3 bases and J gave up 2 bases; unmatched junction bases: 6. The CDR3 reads CASSQNPGLAAYEQYF. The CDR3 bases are TGCGCCAGCAGCCAGAACCCGGGACTAGCGGCCTACGAGCAGTACTTC.

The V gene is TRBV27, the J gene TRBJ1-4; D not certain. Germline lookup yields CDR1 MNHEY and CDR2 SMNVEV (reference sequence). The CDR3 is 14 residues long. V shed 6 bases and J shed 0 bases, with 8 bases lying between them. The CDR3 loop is CASRRVATNEKLFF. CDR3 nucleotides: TGTGCCAGCAGGAGGGTTGCAACTAATGAAAAACTGTTTTTT.

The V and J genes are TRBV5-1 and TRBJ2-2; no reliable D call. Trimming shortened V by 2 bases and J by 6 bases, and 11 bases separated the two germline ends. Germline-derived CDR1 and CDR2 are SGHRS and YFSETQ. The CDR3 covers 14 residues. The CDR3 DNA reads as TGCGCCAGCAGCTTATTCGTCGGACCCGGGGAGCTGTTTTTT. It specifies CASSLFVGPGELFF.

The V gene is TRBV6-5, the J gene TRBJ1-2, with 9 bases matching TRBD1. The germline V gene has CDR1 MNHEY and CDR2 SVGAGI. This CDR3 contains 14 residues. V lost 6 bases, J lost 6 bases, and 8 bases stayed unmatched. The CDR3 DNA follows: TGTGCCAGCAGCTCCCCCGGGACAGGGAATGGCTACACCTTC. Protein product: CASSSPGTGNGYTF.

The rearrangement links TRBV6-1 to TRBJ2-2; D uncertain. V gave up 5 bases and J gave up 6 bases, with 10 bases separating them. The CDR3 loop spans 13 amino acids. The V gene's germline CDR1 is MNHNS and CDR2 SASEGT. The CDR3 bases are TGTGCCAGCAGTCCACTTGCCCCCGGGGAGCTGTTTTTT. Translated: CASSPLAPGELFF.